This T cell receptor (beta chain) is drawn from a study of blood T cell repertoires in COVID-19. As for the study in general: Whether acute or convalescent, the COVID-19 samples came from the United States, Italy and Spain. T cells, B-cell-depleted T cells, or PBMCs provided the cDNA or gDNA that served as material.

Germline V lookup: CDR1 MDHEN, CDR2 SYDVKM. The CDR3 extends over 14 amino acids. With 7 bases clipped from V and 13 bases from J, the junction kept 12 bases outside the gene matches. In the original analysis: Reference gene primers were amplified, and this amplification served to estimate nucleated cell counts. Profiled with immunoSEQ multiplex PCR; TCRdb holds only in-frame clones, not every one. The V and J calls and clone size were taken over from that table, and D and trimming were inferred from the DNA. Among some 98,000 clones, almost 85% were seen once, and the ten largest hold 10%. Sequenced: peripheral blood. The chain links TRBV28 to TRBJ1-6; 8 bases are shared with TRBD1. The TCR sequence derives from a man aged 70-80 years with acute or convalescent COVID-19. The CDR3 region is CASTTGQVLKPLHF. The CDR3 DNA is TGTGCCAGCACAACGGGACAGGTCTTAAAGCCCCTCCACTTT.